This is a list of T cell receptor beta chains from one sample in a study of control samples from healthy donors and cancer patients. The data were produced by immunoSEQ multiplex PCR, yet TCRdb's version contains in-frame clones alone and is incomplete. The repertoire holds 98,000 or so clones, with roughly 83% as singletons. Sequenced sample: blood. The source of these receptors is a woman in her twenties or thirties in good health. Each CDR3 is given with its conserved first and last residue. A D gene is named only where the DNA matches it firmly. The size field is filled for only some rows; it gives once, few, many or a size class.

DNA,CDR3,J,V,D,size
TGTGCCAGTAGTATCGACAGCACCACTAACTATGGCTACACCTTC,CASSIDSTTNYGYTF,TRBJ1-2,TRBV19,NA,NA
TGTGCCAGAGGTGGATCTTCGGGGGGCCTCTACGAGCAGTACTTC,CARGGSSGGLYEQYF,TRBJ2-7,TRBV27,NA,NA
TGCGCCAGCAGCCAAGGTGGGACTTCAGATACGCAGTATTTT,CASSQGGTSDTQYF,TRBJ2-3,TRBV4-1,NA,few
TGTGCCAGCAGGGGGACCGCCGTGGCCTACGAGCAGTACTTC,CASRGTAVAYEQYF,TRBJ2-7,TRBV6-6,NA,NA
TGTGCCAGCAGTTTATCGGCTAGCGGGGGAACTCTGGAGCAGTACTTC,CASSLSASGGTLEQYF,TRBJ2-7,TRBV28,TRBD2,NA
TGCAGTGCTAGAGAAGACAGGGAGGCTTTCTTT,CSAREDREAFF,TRBJ1-1,TRBV20-1,TRBD1,NA
TGCAGTGCTAGTCCCCAAAACATGAACACTGAAGCTTTCTTT,CSASPQNMNTEAFF,TRBJ1-1,TRBV20-1,NA,NA
TGTGCCAGCATCCAACCGGGACAGACAAACACAGATACGCAGTATTTT,CASIQPGQTNTDTQYF,TRBJ2-3,TRBV6-4,TRBD1,NA
TGTGCCAGTAGTGACAGGAGCGCTAACTATGGCTACACCTTC,CASSDRSANYGYTF,TRBJ1-2,TRBV19,NA,NA
TGCAGTGCCCCCATGAACACTGAAGCTTTCTTT,CSAPMNTEAFF,TRBJ1-1,TRBV20-1,NA,few
TGTGCCAGCAGCCAATTTTTCGGGGACGAGCAGTACTTC,CASSQFFGDEQYF,TRBJ2-7,TRBV3-1/TRBV3-2,NA,NA
TGCGCCAGCAGCTTGGTTAGCGGGGGGGCCTACAATGAGCAGTTCTTC,CASSLVSGGAYNEQFF,TRBJ2-1,TRBV5-1,TRBD2,once
TGTGCCAGCAGCAAGACAGATATTGGCTCCTACAATGAGCAGTTCTTC,CASSKTDIGSYNEQFF,TRBJ2-1,TRBV2,NA,NA
TGTGCCAGCAGCTTGGGCCCAATGGGGGGTCAGCCCCAGCATTTT,CASSLGPMGGQPQHF,TRBJ1-5,TRBV5-6,NA,NA
TGTGCCAGCAGGATACAGGGCCTTGAGACCCAGTACTTC,CASRIQGLETQYF,TRBJ2-5,TRBV12-3/TRBV12-4,NA,few
TGTGCCAGCAGCTTGGAGCGCTCCTATAATTCACCCCTCCACTTT,CASSLERSYNSPLHF,TRBJ1-6,TRBV5-4,NA,NA
TGTGCCAGCACCCTAGATAGGAACACTGAAGCTTTCTTT,CASTLDRNTEAFF,TRBJ1-1,TRBV12-3/TRBV12-4,NA,NA
TGTGCCTGGAGTGTACTGGGGGGCTCCTACGAGCAGTACTTC,CAWSVLGGSYEQYF,TRBJ2-7,TRBV30,NA,NA
TGTGCCAGCAGATCATCCGGGACTAGCAGCACAGATACGCAGTATTTT,CASRSSGTSSTDTQYF,TRBJ2-3,TRBV7-2,TRBD2,NA
TGTGCCAGCTCACCAGCGACAGCGGGGTTAACAGATACGCAGTATTTT,CASSPATAGLTDTQYF,TRBJ2-3,TRBV18,TRBD2,few
TGTGCCACCAGCCCAGCACTGGATGAGCAGTTCTTC,CATSPALDEQFF,TRBJ2-1,TRBV15,NA,NA
TGTGCCAGCAGCCCCAGGCGGCGGGGGGCCTCCGATTTCACAGATACGCAGTATTTT,CASSPRRRGASDFTDTQYF,TRBJ2-3,TRBV4-2,TRBD2,NA
TGTGCCAGCTTGTTTCAGGGGAACGAGCAGTTCTTC,CASLFQGNEQFF,TRBJ2-1,TRBV2,NA,NA
TGTGCCAGCAGCGTAGGGGCTAGCGGGGGCTCTGAGCAGTTCTTC,CASSVGASGGSEQFF,TRBJ2-1,TRBV9,TRBD2,NA
TGTGCCAGCAGTGCGGGTAACAGGGACGGTGGCTACACCTTC,CASSAGNRDGGYTF,TRBJ1-2,TRBV2,NA,NA
TGCGCCAGCAGCCAACCGGGGACAAATGAGCAGTTCTTC,CASSQPGTNEQFF,TRBJ2-1,TRBV4-1,NA,NA
TGTGCCAGCAGCCAAGTTTACAATGAGCAGTTCTTC,CASSQVYNEQFF,TRBJ2-1,TRBV3-1/TRBV3-2,NA,NA
TGTGCCAGCAGTCGAGGGACCCAGTACTTC,CASSRGTQYF,TRBJ2-5,TRBV2,NA,NA
TGTGCCACACAGGGGGGAAGCACTGAAGCTTTCTTT,CATQGGSTEAFF,TRBJ1-1,TRBV15,TRBD1,NA